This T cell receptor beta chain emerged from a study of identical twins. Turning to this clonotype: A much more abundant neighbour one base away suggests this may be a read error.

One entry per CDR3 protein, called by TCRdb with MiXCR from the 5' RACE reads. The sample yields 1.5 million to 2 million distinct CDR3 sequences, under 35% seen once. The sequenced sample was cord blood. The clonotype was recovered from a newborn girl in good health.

CDR3 region: CASRSTRLDTQYF. CDR3 nucleotides: TGTGCCAGCAGGTCCACGAGGTTAGATACGCAGTATTTT. V usage is TRBV12-3 or TRBV12-4 and J usage is TRBJ2-3; D gene unclear. This CDR3 has 13 amino acids. V lost 6 bases, J lost 5 bases, and 12 bases lay in between.